The source of this T cell receptor beta chain is a study of cytomegalovirus exposure and HLA in healthy donors. The study ran its PCR with 60 Vbeta and 13 Jbeta primers. Sequencing was performed with immunoSEQ multiplex PCR; in TCRdb, only in-frame clones are kept and a portion is missing. The sample has 100,000 to 150,000 clones; about two thirds are singletons. The junction had 6 bases not matched to a gene; V was cut back by 6 bases and J by 11 bases. The CDR3 extends over 11 amino acids. Per germline, CDR1 MNHEY and CDR2 SVGAGI. The J gene is TRBJ1-1, the V gene TRBV6-5, with 7 bases matching TRBD1. Material: PBMCs. The TCR comes from a man under 40 in good health and CMV-seronegative. DNA of the CDR3: TGTGCCAGCAGGACGGACAGGAAGGCTTTCTTT. It yields the protein CASRTDRKAFF.